This T cell receptor beta chain was documented in a study of control samples from healthy donors and cancer patients. Using immunoSEQ multiplex PCR, the repertoire was profiled, and TCRdb retains in-frame clones only, with some absent. Here the sample spans around 49,000 clones, about 92% being singletons. V was trimmed by 3 bases and J by 7 bases, leaving 4 bases between them. The CDR3 is made up of 11 amino acids. Germline values: CDR1 MDHEN, CDR2 SYDVKM. The origin of this receptor is a man aged 35 to 55 with colorectal cancer. Sequencing was carried out using PBMCs. The J gene is TRBJ1-5, the V gene TRBV28; D ambiguous. In DNA form, the CDR3 reads TGTGCCAGCAGTTTTGCCCAGCCCCAGCATTTT. It translates to CASSFAQPQHF.